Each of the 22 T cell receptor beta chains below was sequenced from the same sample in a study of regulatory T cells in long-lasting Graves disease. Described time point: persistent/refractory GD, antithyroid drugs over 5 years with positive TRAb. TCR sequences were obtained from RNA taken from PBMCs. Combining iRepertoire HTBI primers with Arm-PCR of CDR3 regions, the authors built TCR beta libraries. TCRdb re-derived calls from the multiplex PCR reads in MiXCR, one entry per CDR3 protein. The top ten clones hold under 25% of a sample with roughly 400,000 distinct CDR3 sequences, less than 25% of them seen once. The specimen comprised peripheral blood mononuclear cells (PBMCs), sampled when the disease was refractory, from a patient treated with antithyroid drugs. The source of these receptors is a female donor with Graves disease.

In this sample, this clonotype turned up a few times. The CDR3, as DNA: TGCAGTGCTAGACGGGAGGACGCCTACAATGAGCAGTTCTTC. Its translation: CSARREDAYNEQFF. V and J are TRBV20-1 and TRBJ2-1; 7 bases are a match to TRBD2. The CDR3 consists of 14 residues. CDR1 and CDR2 from the germline V gene are DFQATT and SNEGSKA (reference sequence). With V trimmed by 2 bases and J by 2 bases, 3 bases remained unmatched.

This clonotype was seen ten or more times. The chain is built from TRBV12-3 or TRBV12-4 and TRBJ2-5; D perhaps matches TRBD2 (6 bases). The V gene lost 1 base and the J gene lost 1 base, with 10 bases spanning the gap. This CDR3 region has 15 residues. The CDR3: CASSLEWGVQETQYF. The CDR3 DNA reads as TGTGCCAGCAGTTTAGAGTGGGGGGTCCAAGAGACCCAGTACTTC.

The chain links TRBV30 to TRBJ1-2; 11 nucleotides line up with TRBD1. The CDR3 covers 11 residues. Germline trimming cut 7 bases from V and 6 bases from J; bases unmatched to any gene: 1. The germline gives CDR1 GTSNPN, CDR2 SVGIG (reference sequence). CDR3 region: CASGQGDGYTF. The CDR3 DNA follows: TGTGCCTCGGGACAGGGGGATGGCTACACCTTC.

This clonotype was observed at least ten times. CDR3 in amino acids: CASRDRKSSYEQYF. For the CDR3, the DNA is TGTGCCAGCAGGGACAGGAAAAGCTCCTACGAGCAGTACTTC. This chain uses TRBV2 with TRBJ2-7; 7 nucleotides agree with TRBD1. With V trimmed by 6 bases and J by 0 bases, 5 bases remained unmatched. This CDR3 comprises 14 residues. From germline, CDR1 is SNHLY and CDR2 FYNNEI.

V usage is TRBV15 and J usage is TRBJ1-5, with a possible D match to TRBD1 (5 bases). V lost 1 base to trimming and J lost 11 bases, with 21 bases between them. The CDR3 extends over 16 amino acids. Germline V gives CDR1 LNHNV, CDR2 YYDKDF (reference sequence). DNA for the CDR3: TGTGCCACCAGCAGAGGGCAAGACGGGCCTGGGGGGTCCCAGCATTTT. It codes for CATSRGQDGPGGSQHF.

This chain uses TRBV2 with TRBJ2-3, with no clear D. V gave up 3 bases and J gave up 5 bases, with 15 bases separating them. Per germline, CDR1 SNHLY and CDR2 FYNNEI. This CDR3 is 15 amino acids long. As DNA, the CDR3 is TGTGCCAGCAGTGAGGTTCAGGTAGCTGGAGATACGCAGTATTTT. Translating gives CASSEVQVAGDTQYF.

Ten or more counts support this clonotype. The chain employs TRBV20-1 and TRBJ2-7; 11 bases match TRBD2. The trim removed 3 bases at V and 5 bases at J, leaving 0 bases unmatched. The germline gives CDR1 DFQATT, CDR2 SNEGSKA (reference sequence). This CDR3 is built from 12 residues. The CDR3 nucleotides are TGCAGTGCTAGGACTAGCGGGAACGAGCAGTACTTC. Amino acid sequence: CSARTSGNEQYF.

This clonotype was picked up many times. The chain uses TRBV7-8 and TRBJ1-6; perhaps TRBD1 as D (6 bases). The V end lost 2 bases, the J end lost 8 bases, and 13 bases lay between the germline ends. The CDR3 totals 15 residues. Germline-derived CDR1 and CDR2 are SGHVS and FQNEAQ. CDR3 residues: CASSLRTGADSPLHF. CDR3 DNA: TGTGCCAGCAGCTTAAGGACGGGGGCGGATTCACCCCTCCACTTT.

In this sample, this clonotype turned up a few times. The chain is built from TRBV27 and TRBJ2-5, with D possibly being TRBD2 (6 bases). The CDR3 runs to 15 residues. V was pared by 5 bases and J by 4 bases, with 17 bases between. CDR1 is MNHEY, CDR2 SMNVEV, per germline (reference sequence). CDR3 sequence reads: CASSPQGLYLETQYF. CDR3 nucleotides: TGTGCCAGCAGTCCCCAGGGACTGTACCTAGAGACCCAGTACTTC.

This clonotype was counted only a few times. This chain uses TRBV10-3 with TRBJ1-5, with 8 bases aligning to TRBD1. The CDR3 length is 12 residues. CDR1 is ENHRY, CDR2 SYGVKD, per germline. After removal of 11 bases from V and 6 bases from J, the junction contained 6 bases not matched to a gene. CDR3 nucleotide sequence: TGTGCCTCCTCAGGGGGCTCTCAGCCCCAGCATTTT. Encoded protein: CASSGGSQPQHF.

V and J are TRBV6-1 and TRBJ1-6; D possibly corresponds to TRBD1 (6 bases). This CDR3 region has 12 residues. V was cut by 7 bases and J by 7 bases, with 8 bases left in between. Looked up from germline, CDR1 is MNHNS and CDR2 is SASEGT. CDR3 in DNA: TGTGCCAGCACGACAGGCAATTCACCCCTCCACTTT. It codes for CASTTGNSPLHF.

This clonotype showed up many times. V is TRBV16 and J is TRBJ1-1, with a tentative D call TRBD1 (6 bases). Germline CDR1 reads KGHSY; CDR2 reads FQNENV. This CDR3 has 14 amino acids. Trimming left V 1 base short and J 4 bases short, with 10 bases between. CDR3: CASSQWGAGTEAFF. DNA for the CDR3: TGTGCCAGCAGCCAATGGGGGGCAGGCACTGAAGCTTTCTTT.

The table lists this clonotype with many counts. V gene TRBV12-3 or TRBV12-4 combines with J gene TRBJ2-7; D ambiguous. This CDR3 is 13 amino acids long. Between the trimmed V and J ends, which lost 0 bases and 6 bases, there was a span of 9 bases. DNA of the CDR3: TGTGCCAGCAGTTTAGCGGGATATGGCGAGCAGTACTTC. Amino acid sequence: CASSLAGYGEQYF.

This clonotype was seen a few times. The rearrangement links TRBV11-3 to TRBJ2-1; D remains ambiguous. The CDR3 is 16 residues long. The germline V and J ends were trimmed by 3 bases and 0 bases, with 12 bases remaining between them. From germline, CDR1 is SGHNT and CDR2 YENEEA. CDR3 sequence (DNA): TGTGCCAGCAGCTTCTTTTACGAGAGCTCCTACAATGAGCAGTTCTTC. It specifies CASSFFYESSYNEQFF.

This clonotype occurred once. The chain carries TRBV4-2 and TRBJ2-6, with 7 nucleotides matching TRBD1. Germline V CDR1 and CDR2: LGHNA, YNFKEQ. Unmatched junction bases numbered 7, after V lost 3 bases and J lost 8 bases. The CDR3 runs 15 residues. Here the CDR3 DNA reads TGTGCCAGCAGCCACCGACAGGGTGAGACCAACGTCCTGACTTTC. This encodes CASSHRQGETNVLTF.

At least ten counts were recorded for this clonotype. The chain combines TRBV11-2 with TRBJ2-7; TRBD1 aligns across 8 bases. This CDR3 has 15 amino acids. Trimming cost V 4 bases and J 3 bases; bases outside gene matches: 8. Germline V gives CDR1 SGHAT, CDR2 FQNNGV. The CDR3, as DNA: TGTGCCAGCAGCTCACCGGGACAGGCCCTCTACGAGCAGTACTTC. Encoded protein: CASSSPGQALYEQYF.

This chain's CDR3 is CASSYTGGSTDTQYF. The CDR3 coding sequence is TGTGCCAGCAGCTACACCGGGGGTAGCACAGATACGCAGTATTTT. This chain connects TRBV5-4 to TRBJ2-3; tentative D call: TRBD2 (6 bases). Looked up from germline, CDR1 is SGHNT and CDR2 is YYREEE (reference sequence). This CDR3 contains 15 residues. Trimming cost V 3 bases and J 0 bases, with 11 bases left between them.

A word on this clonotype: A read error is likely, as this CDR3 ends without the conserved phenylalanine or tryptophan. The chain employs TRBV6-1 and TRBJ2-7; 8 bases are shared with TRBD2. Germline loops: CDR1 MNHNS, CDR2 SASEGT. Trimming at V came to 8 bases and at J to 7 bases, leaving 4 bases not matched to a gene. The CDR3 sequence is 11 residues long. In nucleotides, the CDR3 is TGTGCCAGCGGGCTAGCGGGTGAGCAGTACCTC. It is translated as CASGLAGEQYL.

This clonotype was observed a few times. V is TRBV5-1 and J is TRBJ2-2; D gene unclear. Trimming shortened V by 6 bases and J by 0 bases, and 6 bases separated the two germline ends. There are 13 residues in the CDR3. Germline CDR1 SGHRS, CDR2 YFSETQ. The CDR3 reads CASNPANTGELFF. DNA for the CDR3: TGCGCCAGCAACCCTGCGAACACCGGGGAGCTGTTTTTT. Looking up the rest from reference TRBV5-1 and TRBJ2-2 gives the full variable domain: KAGVTQTPRYLIKTRGQQVTLSCSPISGHRSVSWYQQTPGQGLQFLFEYFSETQRNKGNFPGRFSGRQFSNSRSEMNVSTLELGDSALYLCASNPANTGELFFGEGSRLTVL.

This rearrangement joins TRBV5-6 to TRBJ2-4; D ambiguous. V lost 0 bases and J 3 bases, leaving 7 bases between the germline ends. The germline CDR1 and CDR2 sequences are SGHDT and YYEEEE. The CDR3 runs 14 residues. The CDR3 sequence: CASSLGLGKNIQYF. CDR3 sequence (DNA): TGTGCCAGCAGCTTGGGGTTGGGCAAAAACATTCAGTACTTC.

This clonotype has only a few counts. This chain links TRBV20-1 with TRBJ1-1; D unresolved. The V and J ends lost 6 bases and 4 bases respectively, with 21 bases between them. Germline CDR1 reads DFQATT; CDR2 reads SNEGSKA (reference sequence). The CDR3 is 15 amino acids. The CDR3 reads CSALPGVNLGTEAFF. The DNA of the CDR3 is TGCAGTGCCCTTCCCGGGGTAAATCTCGGCACTGAAGCTTTCTTT.

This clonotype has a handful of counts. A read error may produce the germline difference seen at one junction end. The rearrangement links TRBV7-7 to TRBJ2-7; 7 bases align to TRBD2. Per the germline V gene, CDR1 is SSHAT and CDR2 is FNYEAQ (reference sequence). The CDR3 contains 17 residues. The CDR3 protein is CASTSGLPTPVTYEQYF. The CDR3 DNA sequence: TGTGCTAGCACCTCGGGACTACCCACCCCCGTGACCTACGAGCAGTACTTC.